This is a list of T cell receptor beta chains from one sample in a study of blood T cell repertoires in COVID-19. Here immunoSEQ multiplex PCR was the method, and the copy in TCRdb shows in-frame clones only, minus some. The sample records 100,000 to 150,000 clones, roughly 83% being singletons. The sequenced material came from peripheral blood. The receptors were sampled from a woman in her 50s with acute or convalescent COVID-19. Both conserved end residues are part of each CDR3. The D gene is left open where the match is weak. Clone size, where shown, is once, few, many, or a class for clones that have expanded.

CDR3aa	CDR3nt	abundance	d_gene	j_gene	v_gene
CASINPGGDGYTF	TGCGCCAGCATCAACCCAGGGGGCGATGGCTACACCTTC	-	TRBD1	TRBJ1-2	TRBV5-1
CASRGRDAGELFF	TGTGCCAGCAGGGGGCGGGATGCCGGGGAGCTGTTTTTT	-	-	TRBJ2-2	TRBV6-5
CASSLQQQGSSGNTIYF	TGCGCCAGCAGCTTACAACAACAGGGAAGCTCTGGAAACACCATATATTTT	-	-	TRBJ1-3	TRBV5-1
CASGRQPMNTEAFF	TGTGCCAGCGGAAGACAGCCCATGAACACTGAAGCTTTCTTT	-	-	TRBJ1-1	TRBV6-4
CASKRYQRSSYNSPLHF	TGTGCCAGCAAACGATATCAGCGGAGCTCCTATAATTCACCCCTCCACTTT	-	-	TRBJ1-6	TRBV2
CASSLAAGRGSLYGYTF	TGTGCCAGCAGCTTAGCGGCAGGGAGGGGTTCACTTTATGGCTACACCTTC	once	-	TRBJ1-2	TRBV7-8
CASSEEGRGAYNEQFF	TGTGCCAGCAGTGAAGAAGGGCGGGGGGCCTACAATGAGCAGTTCTTC	-	TRBD2	TRBJ2-1	TRBV6-1
CASSRDRGFTGELFF	TGTGCCAGCAGCCGGGACAGGGGATTTACCGGGGAGCTGTTTTTT	-	TRBD1	TRBJ2-2	TRBV2
CASSQLPGWTDTQYF	TGTGCCAGCAGCCAATTGCCAGGATGGACAGATACGCAGTATTTT	-	-	TRBJ2-3	TRBV4-2
CASSRSGGASDTQYF	TGTGCCAGCAGTCGAAGCGGGGGGGCGTCAGATACGCAGTATTTT	-	TRBD2	TRBJ2-3	TRBV5-4
CASSGRTGGEKLFF	TGTGCCAGCAGCGGCAGGACAGGCGGGGAAAAACTGTTTTTT	once	TRBD1	TRBJ1-4	TRBV14
CASSQIELANYGYTF	TGTGCCAGCAGCCAAATAGAGTTAGCTAACTATGGCTACACCTTC	-	-	TRBJ1-2	TRBV14
CASSSQPVGLALNEQFF	TGCGCCAGCAGCTCGCAGCCAGTGGGACTCGCCTTAAATGAGCAGTTCTTC	-	-	TRBJ2-1	TRBV5-1
CASSSDNPRSYEQYF	TGCGCCAGCAGTTCGGACAATCCCCGCTCCTACGAGCAGTACTTC	-	-	TRBJ2-7	TRBV5-1
CASSVGGSGTDTQYF	TGTGCCAGCAGTGTGGGGGGTTCGGGCACAGATACGCAGTATTTT	-	-	TRBJ2-3	TRBV6-4
CASSPTWNTGELFF	TGTGCCAGCAGCCCCACATGGAACACCGGGGAGCTGTTTTTT	-	-	TRBJ2-2	TRBV7-6
CASSQDLLAGGRDVTQYF	TGTGCCAGCAGCCAAGATCTTTTAGCGGGGGGGCGTGATGTTACGCAGTATTTT	few	TRBD2	TRBJ2-3	TRBV4-2
CASSHPGGYEQYF	TGCGCCAGCAGCCATCCAGGGGGCTACGAGCAGTACTTC	-	TRBD1	TRBJ2-7	TRBV4-1
CASEIRSSGNTIYF	TGTGCCAGTGAAATTCGGAGCTCTGGAAACACCATATATTTT	many	-	TRBJ1-3	TRBV19
CASSFGGDPEQFF	TGTGCCAGCAGTTTCGGGGGGGACCCTGAGCAGTTCTTC	-	TRBD2	TRBJ2-1	TRBV12-3/TRBV12-4
CASSPEGAVYGYTF	TGCGCCAGCAGCCCTGAGGGCGCGGTCTATGGCTACACCTTC	-	-	TRBJ1-2	TRBV5-1
CASSATEALPEAFF	TGCGCCAGCAGCGCGACAGAGGCACTTCCTGAAGCTTTCTTT	-	-	TRBJ1-1	TRBV5-1
CASLKRGTGLSTDTQYF	TGTGCCAGCCTGAAACGTGGGACAGGGTTGAGCACAGATACGCAGTATTTT	-	TRBD1	TRBJ2-3	TRBV28
CASGVRGAHSPLHF	TGTGCCAGCGGCGTTCGGGGGGCCCATTCACCCCTCCACTTT	-	-	TRBJ1-6	TRBV6-5
CASSDGNSGNTIYF	TGTGCCAGCAGTGACGGTAACTCTGGAAACACCATATATTTT	-	-	TRBJ1-3	TRBV2
CSFRTGAYEQYF	TGCAGCTTCCGGACAGGAGCCTACGAGCAGTACTTC	few	TRBD1	TRBJ2-7	TRBV29-1
CASSLSGGGQPQHF	TGTGCCAGCAGTTTATCGGGGGGCGGTCAGCCCCAGCATTTT	-	-	TRBJ1-5	TRBV28
CASSPPSGGSWFF	TGTGCCAGCAGCCCCCCTAGCGGGGGCTCTTGGTTCTTC	-	TRBD2	TRBJ2-1	TRBV3-1/TRBV3-2
CASSPPGQGSAEAFF	TGTGCCAGCAGCCCTCCGGGACAGGGATCCGCTGAAGCTTTCTTT	-	TRBD1	TRBJ1-1	TRBV3-1/TRBV3-2
CASSQDRTWGGEKLFF	TGTGCCAGCAGCCAAGATCGCACCTGGGGCGGTGAAAAACTGTTTTTT	-	-	TRBJ1-4	TRBV3-1/TRBV3-2
CASASTGGSGYTF	TGTGCCAGCGCGTCTACAGGCGGGAGCGGCTACACCTTC	-	-	TRBJ1-2	TRBV6-5
CASSLGRGAGTEAFF	TGTGCCAGCAGCTTAGGTCGGGGGGCTGGGACTGAAGCTTTCTTT	-	-	TRBJ1-1	TRBV7-9
CASSPDIPPNYGYTF	TGTGCCAGCAGCCCTGACATACCGCCTAACTATGGCTACACCTTC	-	-	TRBJ1-2	TRBV4-2
CASSLEGAPYNEQFF	TGCGCCAGCAGCTTGGAGGGGGCCCCTTACAATGAGCAGTTCTTC	-	TRBD1	TRBJ2-1	TRBV5-1
CASSELTRGLNTEAFF	TGCGCCAGCAGTGAGCTCACCAGGGGACTGAACACTGAAGCTTTCTTT	-	-	TRBJ1-1	TRBV10-1
CASSQYTDSQPQHF	TGTGCCAGCTCGCAATACACGGACAGTCAGCCCCAGCATTTT	-	-	TRBJ1-5	TRBV18
CASSPQMEGTEAFF	TGTGCCAGCTCACCCCAGATGGAGGGCACTGAAGCTTTCTTT	few	-	TRBJ1-1	TRBV18
CSASSPGNVLTF	TGCAGTGCTAGTTCCCCGGGGAACGTCCTGACTTTC	-	-	TRBJ2-6	TRBV20-1
CAWKQGTHQLNTQYF	TGTGCCTGGAAACAGGGGACACACCAGCTGAATACGCAGTATTTT	-	TRBD1	TRBJ2-3	TRBV30
CASRRDSQSYEQYF	TGTGCCAGTCGGAGGGACAGCCAATCCTACGAGCAGTACTTC	-	-	TRBJ2-7	TRBV19
CASSSMLTQPQHF	TGTGCCAGCAGTTCTATGTTAACTCAGCCCCAGCATTTT	-	-	TRBJ1-5	TRBV6-5
CSVRKGNNSPLHF	TGCAGCGTGAGGAAGGGGAATAATTCACCCCTCCACTTT	-	-	TRBJ1-6	TRBV29-1
CASSPGHLILNTEAFF	TGCGCCAGCAGCCCGGGACACCTCATTTTGAACACTGAAGCTTTCTTT	-	-	TRBJ1-1	TRBV5-1